A selection of T cell receptor beta chains follows, all from one sample in a study of shared clonotypes between healthy human individuals. Measured with immunoSEQ multiplex PCR; TCRdb has only the in-frame clones, and not every one. The sample contains about 600,000 clones, around 97% of which appear only once. The sequenced sample was naive CD4+ T cells sorted from blood. The receptors here all came from a woman aged 25 to 45 in good health. Each CDR3 is given with its conserved first and last residue. Fields, in order: clone size, J gene, D gene, V gene, CDR3 protein, CDR3 DNA. A D gene is named only where the DNA matches it firmly. Some rows mark clone size as missing; the rest say once, few, many or name a class of expanded clone.

clone size: -; J gene: TRBJ1-2; D gene: -; V gene: TRBV5-1; CDR3 protein: CASSFEGDGYTF; CDR3 DNA: TGCGCCAGCAGCTTCGAGGGAGATGGCTACACCTTC
clone size: -; J gene: TRBJ1-5; D gene: TRBD1; V gene: TRBV7-2; CDR3 protein: CASSTDRVRQPQHF; CDR3 DNA: TGTGCCAGCAGCACGGACAGGGTGAGACAGCCCCAGCATTTT
clone size: -; J gene: TRBJ2-7; D gene: TRBD2; V gene: TRBV10-3; CDR3 protein: CAISFSGREDEQYF; CDR3 DNA: TGTGCCATCAGTTTCTCAGGGCGGGAGGACGAGCAGTACTTC
clone size: -; J gene: TRBJ1-5; D gene: -; V gene: TRBV5-5; CDR3 protein: CASSLYRESNQPQHF; CDR3 DNA: TGTGCCAGCAGCTTGTACAGGGAAAGCAATCAGCCCCAGCATTTT
clone size: -; J gene: TRBJ1-4; D gene: -; V gene: TRBV10-2; CDR3 protein: CASLGGSNEKLFF; CDR3 DNA: TGCGCCAGCCTGGGGGGTTCTAATGAAAAACTGTTTTTT
clone size: few; J gene: TRBJ1-1; D gene: -; V gene: TRBV10-1; CDR3 protein: CASSESRVNTEAFF; CDR3 DNA: TGCGCCAGCAGTGAGTCCAGGGTAAACACTGAAGCTTTCTTT
clone size: -; J gene: TRBJ2-2; D gene: TRBD1; V gene: TRBV7-9; CDR3 protein: CASSVQKRRTGADTGELFF; CDR3 DNA: TGTGCCAGCAGCGTTCAGAAACGAAGGACAGGGGCCGACACCGGGGAGCTGTTTTTT
clone size: -; J gene: TRBJ1-2; D gene: -; V gene: TRBV6-5; CDR3 protein: CASSYQDYGYTF; CDR3 DNA: TGTGCCAGCAGTTATCAGGACTATGGCTACACCTTC
clone size: -; J gene: TRBJ2-1; D gene: TRBD2; V gene: TRBV5-1; CDR3 protein: CASKRTSGSLSYNEQFF; CDR3 DNA: TGCGCCAGCAAGCGGACTAGCGGGAGCTTATCCTACAATGAGCAGTTCTTC
clone size: -; J gene: TRBJ1-1; D gene: -; V gene: TRBV28; CDR3 protein: CASSPIMNTEAFF; CDR3 DNA: TGTGCCAGCAGCCCTATTATGAACACTGAAGCTTTCTTT
clone size: -; J gene: TRBJ2-5; D gene: TRBD2; V gene: TRBV19; CDR3 protein: CASSIVGGSGETQYF; CDR3 DNA: TGTGCCAGTAGTATAGTGGGCGGGAGTGGAGAGACCCAGTACTTC
clone size: few; J gene: TRBJ1-1; D gene: -; V gene: TRBV7-9; CDR3 protein: CASSLTDVDTEAFF; CDR3 DNA: TGTGCCAGCAGCTTAACGGACGTAGACACTGAAGCTTTCTTT
clone size: -; J gene: TRBJ2-7; D gene: -; V gene: TRBV13; CDR3 protein: CASSPSHTYEQYF; CDR3 DNA: TGTGCCAGCAGCCCCTCGCACACTTACGAGCAGTACTTC
clone size: -; J gene: TRBJ2-5; D gene: -; V gene: TRBV5-1; CDR3 protein: CASSWGGVVQETQYF; CDR3 DNA: TGCGCCAGCAGCTGGGGGGGCGTCGTCCAAGAGACCCAGTACTTC
clone size: -; J gene: TRBJ1-5; D gene: -; V gene: TRBV28; CDR3 protein: CASSLPGLLRHF; CDR3 DNA: TGTGCCAGCAGTTTACCAGGATTGCTCCGGCATTTT
clone size: -; J gene: TRBJ2-2; D gene: -; V gene: TRBV5-1; CDR3 protein: CASSSRADITTGELFF; CDR3 DNA: TGCGCCAGCAGCTCGAGGGCGGATATAACAACCGGGGAGCTGTTTTTT
clone size: -; J gene: TRBJ1-1; D gene: TRBD1; V gene: TRBV7-2; CDR3 protein: CASSFGQGASTEAFF; CDR3 DNA: TGTGCCAGCAGCTTCGGACAGGGGGCTAGCACTGAAGCTTTCTTT
clone size: -; J gene: TRBJ2-7; D gene: -; V gene: TRBV6-5; CDR3 protein: CASSYLGGRQEQYF; CDR3 DNA: TGTGCCAGCAGTTACCTCGGGGGACGGCAAGAGCAGTACTTC
clone size: -; J gene: TRBJ2-1; D gene: -; V gene: TRBV4-2; CDR3 protein: CASSQETSARVNEQFF; CDR3 DNA: TGTGCCAGCAGCCAAGAGACCTCCGCTCGGGTCAATGAGCAGTTCTTC
clone size: -; J gene: TRBJ2-7; D gene: -; V gene: TRBV14; CDR3 protein: CASSQVAALNEQYF; CDR3 DNA: TGTGCCAGCAGCCAAGTAGCTGCCCTCAACGAGCAGTACTTC
clone size: -; J gene: TRBJ2-1; D gene: TRBD1; V gene: TRBV30; CDR3 protein: CAWRTGSRNEQFF; CDR3 DNA: TGTGCCTGGAGGACAGGGTCACGCAATGAGCAGTTCTTC
clone size: once; J gene: TRBJ2-2; D gene: -; V gene: TRBV6-1; CDR3 protein: CASQLGQANTGELFF; CDR3 DNA: TGTGCCAGCCAGTTGGGACAAGCGAACACCGGGGAGCTGTTTTTT
clone size: -; J gene: TRBJ2-6; D gene: TRBD1; V gene: TRBV6-1; CDR3 protein: CASSETGGIASGANVLTF; CDR3 DNA: TGTGCCAGCAGTGAAACAGGGGGCATCGCCTCTGGGGCCAACGTCCTGACTTTC
clone size: -; J gene: TRBJ2-5; D gene: TRBD1; V gene: TRBV7-2; CDR3 protein: CASSFKGAPTQYF; CDR3 DNA: TGTGCCAGCAGCTTTAAGGGGGCCCCGACCCAGTACTTC
clone size: -; J gene: TRBJ1-5; D gene: -; V gene: TRBV19; CDR3 protein: CASTGLNSNQPQHF; CDR3 DNA: TGTGCCAGTACAGGACTGAATAGCAATCAGCCCCAGCATTTT
clone size: once; J gene: TRBJ2-5; D gene: TRBD1; V gene: TRBV5-1; CDR3 protein: CASSSGQAGYQETQYF; CDR3 DNA: TGCGCCAGCAGTTCAGGACAGGCTGGGTACCAAGAGACCCAGTACTTC
clone size: once; J gene: TRBJ2-5; D gene: -; V gene: TRBV18; CDR3 protein: CASSPNIQETQYF; CDR3 DNA: TGTGCCAGCTCACCAAACATCCAAGAGACCCAGTACTTC
clone size: -; J gene: TRBJ2-6; D gene: -; V gene: TRBV18; CDR3 protein: CASSPVTQGGAGANVLTF; CDR3 DNA: TGTGCCAGCTCACCTGTTACACAGGGAGGGGCTGGGGCCAACGTCCTGACTTTC
clone size: -; J gene: TRBJ2-3; D gene: -; V gene: TRBV19; CDR3 protein: CASSIARLTDTQYF; CDR3 DNA: TGTGCCAGTAGTATCGCCCGCTTGACAGATACGCAGTATTTT
clone size: -; J gene: TRBJ1-1; D gene: TRBD1; V gene: TRBV2; CDR3 protein: CASSFGTGGTEAFF; CDR3 DNA: TGTGCCAGCAGTTTTGGGACAGGGGGCACTGAAGCTTTCTTT
clone size: -; J gene: TRBJ2-1; D gene: TRBD2; V gene: TRBV5-8; CDR3 protein: CASSSGTSGRNEQFF; CDR3 DNA: TGTGCCAGCAGCTCCGGGACTAGCGGACGCAATGAGCAGTTCTTC
clone size: -; J gene: TRBJ2-7; D gene: TRBD2; V gene: TRBV2; CDR3 protein: CASSGLAGGEQYF; CDR3 DNA: TGTGCCAGCAGTGGACTAGCGGGAGGCGAGCAGTACTTC
clone size: -; J gene: TRBJ2-4; D gene: TRBD2; V gene: TRBV13; CDR3 protein: CASSLRANPLAGGHGTAIGIQYF; CDR3 DNA: TGTGCCAGCAGCCTTAGAGCGAATCCACTAGCGGGAGGCCACGGTACAGCTATAGGCATTCAGTACTTC
clone size: -; J gene: TRBJ1-1; D gene: -; V gene: TRBV28; CDR3 protein: CASSVPTAMGF; CDR3 DNA: TGTGCCAGCAGTGTCCCCACAGCGATGGGCTTT
clone size: once; J gene: TRBJ1-2; D gene: TRBD1; V gene: TRBV30; CDR3 protein: CAWGTGVGYTF; CDR3 DNA: TGTGCCTGGGGGACAGGGGTAGGCTACACCTTC
clone size: -; J gene: TRBJ1-5; D gene: TRBD1; V gene: TRBV19; CDR3 protein: CASSFGQENQPQHF; CDR3 DNA: TGTGCCAGTAGTTTCGGACAGGAGAATCAGCCCCAGCATTTT
clone size: few; J gene: TRBJ2-7; D gene: -; V gene: TRBV14; CDR3 protein: CASTRGMTYEQYF; CDR3 DNA: TGTGCCAGCACTCGGGGGATGACCTACGAGCAGTACTTC
clone size: -; J gene: TRBJ2-7; D gene: TRBD1; V gene: TRBV18; CDR3 protein: CASSPQETGASYEQYF; CDR3 DNA: TGTGCCAGCTCACCACAGGAGACAGGGGCCTCCTACGAGCAGTACTTC
clone size: -; J gene: TRBJ2-1; D gene: -; V gene: TRBV27; CDR3 protein: CASRDEGSLSYEQFF; CDR3 DNA: TGTGCCAGCAGAGACGAGGGTTCGTTGTCATATGAGCAGTTCTTC
clone size: -; J gene: TRBJ1-1; D gene: -; V gene: TRBV15; CDR3 protein: CATSDDRSRRTEAFF; CDR3 DNA: TGTGCCACCAGCGACGACAGGAGCCGGCGGACTGAAGCTTTCTTT
clone size: -; J gene: TRBJ2-7; D gene: TRBD2; V gene: TRBV28; CDR3 protein: CASSAPGLATHEQYF; CDR3 DNA: TGTGCCAGCAGTGCCCCGGGACTAGCGACCCACGAGCAGTACTTC
clone size: -; J gene: TRBJ2-7; D gene: -; V gene: TRBV18; CDR3 protein: CASSPPATYEQYF; CDR3 DNA: TGTGCCAGCTCACCACCGGCAACCTACGAGCAGTACTTC
clone size: -; J gene: TRBJ2-1; D gene: TRBD2; V gene: TRBV9; CDR3 protein: CASSGRLAGYNEQFF; CDR3 DNA: TGTGCCAGCAGCGGGAGACTAGCGGGATACAATGAGCAGTTCTTC
clone size: -; J gene: TRBJ2-1; D gene: -; V gene: TRBV29-1; CDR3 protein: CSVPRTAMGNEQFF; CDR3 DNA: TGCAGCGTCCCCCGGACAGCGATGGGCAATGAGCAGTTCTTC
clone size: -; J gene: TRBJ2-7; D gene: -; V gene: TRBV7-6; CDR3 protein: CASSPGHSYEQYF; CDR3 DNA: TGTGCCAGCAGCCCGGGACACTCCTACGAGCAGTACTTC
clone size: -; J gene: TRBJ2-7; D gene: -; V gene: TRBV14; CDR3 protein: CASSQEGSSPRAF; CDR3 DNA: TGTGCCAGCAGCCAAGAAGGATCATCCCCTCGGGCCTTC
clone size: -; J gene: TRBJ2-7; D gene: TRBD1; V gene: TRBV18; CDR3 protein: CASGRQGASEQYF; CDR3 DNA: TGTGCCAGCGGCCGGCAGGGGGCGTCCGAGCAGTACTTC
clone size: -; J gene: TRBJ2-7; D gene: TRBD1; V gene: TRBV15; CDR3 protein: CATSTPGGRGLEQYF; CDR3 DNA: TGTGCCACCAGCACCCCCGGCGGCAGGGGGCTCGAGCAGTACTTC
clone size: -; J gene: TRBJ1-4; D gene: -; V gene: TRBV27; CDR3 protein: CASSSRQRTEFREKLFF; CDR3 DNA: TGTGCCAGCAGTTCCCGGCAAAGGACAGAGTTTCGAGAAAAACTGTTTTTT
clone size: -; J gene: TRBJ2-5; D gene: TRBD2; V gene: TRBV27; CDR3 protein: CASSSLSLAGTGGTQYF; CDR3 DNA: TGTGCCAGCAGTTCTTTGTCGCTAGCGGGAACGGGGGGGACCCAGTACTTC
clone size: -; J gene: TRBJ1-1; D gene: TRBD1; V gene: TRBV18; CDR3 protein: CASSPGQFMNTEAFF; CDR3 DNA: TGTGCCAGCTCACCGGGACAGTTCATGAACACTGAAGCTTTCTTT
clone size: -; J gene: TRBJ1-1; D gene: -; V gene: TRBV6-1; CDR3 protein: CASSSQGNTEAFF; CDR3 DNA: TGTGCCAGCAGCTCACAGGGGAACACTGAAGCTTTCTTT
clone size: once; J gene: TRBJ2-7; D gene: -; V gene: TRBV27; CDR3 protein: CASSLRLASEYEQYF; CDR3 DNA: TGTGCCAGCAGTTTAAGGCTAGCGAGCGAGTACGAGCAGTACTTC
clone size: once; J gene: TRBJ2-1; D gene: TRBD2; V gene: TRBV9; CDR3 protein: CASSVSGIYNEQFF; CDR3 DNA: TGTGCCAGCAGCGTCAGCGGGATCTACAATGAGCAGTTCTTC
clone size: -; J gene: TRBJ1-2; D gene: -; V gene: TRBV7-9; CDR3 protein: CASFKGGNYGYTF; CDR3 DNA: TGTGCCAGCTTTAAGGGGGGGAACTATGGCTACACCTTC